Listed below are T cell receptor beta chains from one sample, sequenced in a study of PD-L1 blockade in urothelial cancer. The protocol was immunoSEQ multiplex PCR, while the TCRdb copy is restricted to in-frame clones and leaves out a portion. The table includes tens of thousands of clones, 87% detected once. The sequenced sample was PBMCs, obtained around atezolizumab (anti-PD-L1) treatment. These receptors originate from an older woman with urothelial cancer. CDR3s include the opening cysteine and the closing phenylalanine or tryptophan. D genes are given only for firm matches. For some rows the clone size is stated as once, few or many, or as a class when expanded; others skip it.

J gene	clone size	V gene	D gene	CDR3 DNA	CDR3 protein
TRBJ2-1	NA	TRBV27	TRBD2	TGTGCCAGCAGTTCGTCTAGCGGATACAATGAGCAGTTCTTC	CASSSSSGYNEQFF
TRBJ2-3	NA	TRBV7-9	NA	TGTGCCAGCAGCTTTTACATCACAGATACGCAGTATTTT	CASSFYITDTQYF
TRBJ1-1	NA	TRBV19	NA	TGTGCCAGTAGAACCAGGGGCACTGAAGCTTTCTTT	CASRTRGTEAFF
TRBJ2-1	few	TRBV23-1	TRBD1	TGCGCCAGCAGTCAATCTCGCAGGGGGTCGAGCAATGAGCAGTTCTTC	CASSQSRRGSSNEQFF
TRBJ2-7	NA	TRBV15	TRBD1	TGTGCCACCAGCAAATGGGACAGCCCCAACGAGCAGTACTTC	CATSKWDSPNEQYF
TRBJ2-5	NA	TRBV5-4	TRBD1	TGTGCCAGCAGCTCAAAGGACAGGATAGAGACCCAGTACTTC	CASSSKDRIETQYF
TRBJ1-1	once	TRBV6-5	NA	TGTGCCAGCAGTTATTCCCCAGGGGAGACTGAAGCTTTCTTT	CASSYSPGETEAFF
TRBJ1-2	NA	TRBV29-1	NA	TGCAGCGTTGATAGCCGGGGAGGCTATGGCTACACCTTC	CSVDSRGGYGYTF
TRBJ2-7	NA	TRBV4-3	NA	TGCGCCAGCAGCCAAGAGTTCCCGGGAAGCTCCTACGAGCAGTACTTC	CASSQEFPGSSYEQYF
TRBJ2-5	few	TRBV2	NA	TGTGCCAGCAGCCCGGACAGTCAAGAGACCCAGTACTTC	CASSPDSQETQYF
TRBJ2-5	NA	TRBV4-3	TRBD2	TGCGCCAGCAGCCAAGAGTTAGCGGGGGCGGGGGAGACCCAGTACTTC	CASSQELAGAGETQYF
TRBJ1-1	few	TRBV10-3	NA	TGTGCCATCAGTGAGTCTCGGACGGGAGACACTGAAGCTTTCTTT	CAISESRTGDTEAFF
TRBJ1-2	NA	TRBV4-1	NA	TGCGCCAGCAGCCAAGAAACAGACAACGACTATGGCTACACCTTC	CASSQETDNDYGYTF
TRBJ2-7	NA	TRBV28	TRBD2	TGTGCCAGCATTAGGGAGGGGACTAGCGGAGACGAGCAGTACTTC	CASIREGTSGDEQYF
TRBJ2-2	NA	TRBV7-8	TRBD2	TGTGCCAGCAGCTTAGGGACTAGCGGGAGTTGGGTGAACACCGGGGAGCTGTTTTTT	CASSLGTSGSWVNTGELFF
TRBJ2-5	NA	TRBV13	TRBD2	TGTGCCAGCAGATCCACTAGCGGGGGGGCCAGAGAGACCCAGTACTTC	CASRSTSGGARETQYF
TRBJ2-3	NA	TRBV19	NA	TGTGCCAGTAATCCGACAGGAGGCACAGATACGCAGTATTTT	CASNPTGGTDTQYF
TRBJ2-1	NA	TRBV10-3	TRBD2	TGTGCCATCAGTGACCTACTAGCGGGGGGGCGGAATGAGCAGTTCTTC	CAISDLLAGGRNEQFF
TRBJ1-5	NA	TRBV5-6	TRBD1	TGTGCCAGCAGCTTAAGACAGGGGGCAAATCAGCCCCAGCATTTT	CASSLRQGANQPQHF
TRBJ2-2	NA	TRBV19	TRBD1	TGTGCCAGTAGTCCGATTCGGGACAGGGCAACCGGGGAGCTGTTTTTT	CASSPIRDRATGELFF
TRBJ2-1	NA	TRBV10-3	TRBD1	TGTGCCATCAACGAAGGACAGGGCCTGGGGAATGAGCAGTTCTTC	CAINEGQGLGNEQFF